Following are 8 T cell receptor beta chains from one sample sequenced in a study of T-cell reconstitution after alpha-beta-depleted transplantation in children. Library preparation (for TCRbeta) was performed with unique molecular identifiers. TCRdb reprocessed the PCR reads via MiXCR and lists one record per CDR3 protein. The data contain about 980,000 distinct CDR3 sequences, 25% to 30% of them singletons. The sequencing here drew on PBMCs, mostly from graft donor cells, taken 360 days after TCRalphabeta/CD19-depleted stem cell transplant. The origin of the receptors is a boy under three years old who had a stem cell transplant for SCID, so the T cells may come from the graft donor.

The rearrangement links TRBV11-2 to TRBJ2-2; 7 bases align to TRBD1. With V trimmed by 1 base and J by 3 bases, 5 bases remained unmatched. This CDR3 spans 16 amino acids. From germline, CDR1 is SGHAT and CDR2 FQNNGV. The CDR3 region has the DNA TGTGCCAGCAGCTTAGCGACAGGGTCTTACACCGGGGAGCTGTTTTTT. Its translation is CASSLATGSYTGELFF.

The CDR3 sequence is CASRGVENTGELFF. The CDR3 DNA follows: TGCGCCAGCCGAGGGGTAGAGAACACCGGGGAGCTGTTTTTT. The chain joins TRBV4-3 to TRBJ2-2; D is possibly TRBD1 or TRBD2 (5 bases each). The V end was cut by 8 bases, the J end by 1 base, with 11 bases between. Looked up from germline, CDR1 is LGHNA and CDR2 is YSLEER. The CDR3 covers 14 residues.

This clonotype was detected only a few times. The CDR3 DNA reads TGTGCCAGCAGTCCAGGCCTAGACTTGCACGAGCAGTACTTC. Translating gives CASSPGLDLHEQYF. The chain employs TRBV7-8 and TRBJ2-7; D remains ambiguous. Germline assignment: CDR1 SGHVS and CDR2 FQNEAQ. This CDR3 comprises 14 residues. The ends were cut back, 6 bases at V and 5 bases at J, with 17 bases in the middle.

This clonotype was detected only a few times. In DNA, the CDR3 is TGTGCCAGCAACCCCCACCGGGACTACCTCCGGACCCAGTACTTC. Its protein is CASNPHRDYLRTQYF. V is TRBV5-6 and J is TRBJ2-5, with 7 bases aligning to TRBD2. The CDR3 has 15 amino acids. The germline V gene encodes CDR1 SGHDT and CDR2 YYEEEE. The V gene end was trimmed by 6 bases and the J gene end by 7 bases; junction bases not matched to a gene: 15.

The genes are TRBV20-1 and TRBJ2-7, with D unclear. Trimming took 6 bases from V and 2 from J, leaving 20 bases between them. The germline V gene has CDR1 DFQATT and CDR2 SNEGSKA (reference sequence). The CDR3 length is 15 residues. The CDR3 nucleotides are TGCAGTGCCCCAGTAGCCCAGCTTACGACCTACGAGCAGTACTTC. Protein product: CSAPVAQLTTYEQYF.

This clonotype was observed a handful of times. V and J are TRBV24-1 and TRBJ2-2; no clear D gene. This CDR3 contains 12 residues. V was clipped by 2 bases and J by 6 bases, with 3 bases between them. Germline values: CDR1 KGHDR, CDR2 SFDVKD. The CDR3 here is CATSDWAGELFF. CDR3 bases: TGTGCCACCAGTGATTGGGCCGGGGAGCTGTTTTTT.

This chain links TRBV25-1 with TRBJ1-5; possible D gene TRBD1, 6 bases. Trimming pared 3 bases from V and 1 base from J, leaving 13 bases between. CDR3 size: 16 residues. The germline gives CDR1 MGHDK, CDR2 SYGVNS. The CDR3 is CASSDDGRGSNQPQHF. The CDR3 DNA sequence: TGTGCCAGCAGTGACGATGGGAGGGGGAGCAATCAGCCCCAGCATTTT.

The J gene is TRBJ2-5, the V gene TRBV27; D tentatively reads TRBD1 or TRBD2 (5 bases each). The V end was cut by 4 bases, the J end by 2 bases, with 14 bases between. The germline V gene encodes CDR1 MNHEY and CDR2 SMNVEV (reference sequence). The CDR3 extends over 15 amino acids. The CDR3 DNA sequence: TGTGCCAGCAGTTCGTGGGACGGATTACAAGAGACCCAGTACTTC. It encodes CASSSWDGLQETQYF.